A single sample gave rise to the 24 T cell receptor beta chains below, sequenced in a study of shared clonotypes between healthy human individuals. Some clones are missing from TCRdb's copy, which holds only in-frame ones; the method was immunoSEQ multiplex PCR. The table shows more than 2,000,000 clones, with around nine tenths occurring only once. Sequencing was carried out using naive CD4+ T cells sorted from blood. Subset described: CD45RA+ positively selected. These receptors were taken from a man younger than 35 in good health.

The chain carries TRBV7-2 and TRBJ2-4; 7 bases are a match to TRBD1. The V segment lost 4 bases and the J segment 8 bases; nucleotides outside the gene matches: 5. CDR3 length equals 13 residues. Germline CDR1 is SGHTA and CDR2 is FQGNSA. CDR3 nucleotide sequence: TGTGCCAGCAGCTCCAGACAGGGATACATTCAGTACTTC. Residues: CASSSRQGYIQYF.

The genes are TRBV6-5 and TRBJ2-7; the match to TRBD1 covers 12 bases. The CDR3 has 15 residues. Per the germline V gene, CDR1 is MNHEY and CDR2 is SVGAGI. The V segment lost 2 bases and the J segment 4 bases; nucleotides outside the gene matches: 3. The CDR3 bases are TGTGCCAGCAGTTACGGGACAGGGGGCGCGTACGAGCAGTACTTC. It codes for CASSYGTGGAYEQYF.

The CDR3 region has the DNA TGTGCCAGCAGCGAAACGACAGCCTCCTACAATGAGCAGTTCTTC. Translation gives CASSETTASYNEQFF. The chain joins TRBV11-2 to TRBJ2-1; perhaps TRBD1 as D (5 bases). Germline CDR1 and CDR2: SGHAT and FQNNGV. V lost 5 bases and J 0 bases, leaving 11 bases between the germline ends. This CDR3 has 15 amino acids.

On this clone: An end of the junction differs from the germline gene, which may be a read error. The CDR3 DNA reads TGTGCTAGCAGCCCCGGACTAGCGGAACCGGGTGGGCAGTATTTT. It codes for CASSPGLAEPGGQYF. The rearrangement uses TRBV7-7 and TRBJ2-3, with 10 bases lining up with TRBD2. CDR3 size: 15 residues. Germline values: CDR1 SSHAT, CDR2 FNYEAQ (reference sequence).

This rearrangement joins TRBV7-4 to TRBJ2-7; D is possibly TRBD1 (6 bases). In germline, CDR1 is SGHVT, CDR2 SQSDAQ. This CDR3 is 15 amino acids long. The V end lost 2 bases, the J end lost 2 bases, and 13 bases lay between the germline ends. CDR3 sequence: CASSLMRQVTYEQYF. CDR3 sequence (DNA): TGTGCCAGCAGCTTAATGAGACAGGTTACCTACGAGCAGTACTTC.

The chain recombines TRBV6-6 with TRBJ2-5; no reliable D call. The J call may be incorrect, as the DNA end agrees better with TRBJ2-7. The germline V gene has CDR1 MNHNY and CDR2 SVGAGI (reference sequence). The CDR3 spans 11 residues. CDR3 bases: TGTGCCAGCAGCTATCTCGGCGAGCAGTACTTC. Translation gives CASSYLGEQYF.

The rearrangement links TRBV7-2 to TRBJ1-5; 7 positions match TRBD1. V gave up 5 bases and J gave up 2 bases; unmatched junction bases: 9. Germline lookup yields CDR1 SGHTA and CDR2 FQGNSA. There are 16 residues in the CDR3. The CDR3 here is CASSPRGGWGNQPQHF. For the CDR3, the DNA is TGTGCCAGCAGCCCCAGGGGGGGATGGGGCAATCAGCCCCAGCATTTT.

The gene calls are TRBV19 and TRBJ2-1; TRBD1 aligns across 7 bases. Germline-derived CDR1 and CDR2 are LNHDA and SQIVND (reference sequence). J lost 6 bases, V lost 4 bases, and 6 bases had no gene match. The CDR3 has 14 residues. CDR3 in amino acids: CASSTPGQLNEQFF. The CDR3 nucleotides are TGTGCCAGTAGTACGCCGGGACAGCTCAATGAGCAGTTCTTC.

The CDR3 DNA follows: TGTGCCAGCTCACCTACTGCACAATTCAACTACGAGCAGTACTTC. This gives the protein CASSPTAQFNYEQYF. This rearrangement joins TRBV18 to TRBJ2-7; D is uncertain. Germline lookup yields CDR1 KGHSH and CDR2 LQKENI. This CDR3 is built from 15 residues. Trimming pared 3 bases from V and 3 bases from J, leaving 15 bases between.

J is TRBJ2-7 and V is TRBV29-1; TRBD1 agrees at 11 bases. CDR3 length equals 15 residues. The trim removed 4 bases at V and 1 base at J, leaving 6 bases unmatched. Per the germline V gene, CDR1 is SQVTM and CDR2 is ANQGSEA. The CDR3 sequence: CSVARDRGTSYEQYF. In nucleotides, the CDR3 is TGCAGCGTTGCGAGGGACAGGGGGACTTCCTACGAGCAGTACTTC.

CDR3 sequence (DNA): TGTGCCTGGAAGGTGGCAGGGACATATGGCTACACCTTC. Its translation is CAWKVAGTYGYTF. V is TRBV30 and J is TRBJ1-2, with D possibly being TRBD1 (6 bases). The germline CDR1 and CDR2 sequences are GTSNPN and SVGIG (reference sequence). CDR3 size: 13 residues. V was trimmed by 4 bases and J by 5 bases, leaving 14 bases between them.

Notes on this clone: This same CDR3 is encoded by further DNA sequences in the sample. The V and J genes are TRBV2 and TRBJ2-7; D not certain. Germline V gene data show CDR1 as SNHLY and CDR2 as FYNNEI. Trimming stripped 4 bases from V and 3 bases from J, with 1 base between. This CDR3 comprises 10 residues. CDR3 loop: CASSVYEQYF. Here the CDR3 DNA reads TGTGCCAGCAGTGTCTACGAGCAGTACTTC.

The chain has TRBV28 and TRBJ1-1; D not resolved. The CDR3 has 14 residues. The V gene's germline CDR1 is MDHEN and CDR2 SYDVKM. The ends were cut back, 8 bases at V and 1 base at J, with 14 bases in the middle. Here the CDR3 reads CASLLRAGNTEAFF. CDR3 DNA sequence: TGTGCCAGCTTACTCAGAGCAGGGAACACTGAAGCTTTCTTT.

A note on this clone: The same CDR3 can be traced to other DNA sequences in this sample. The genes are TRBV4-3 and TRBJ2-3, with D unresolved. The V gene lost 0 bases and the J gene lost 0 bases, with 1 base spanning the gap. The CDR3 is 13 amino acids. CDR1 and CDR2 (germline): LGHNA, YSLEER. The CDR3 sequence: CASSQDSTDTQYF. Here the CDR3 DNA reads TGCGCCAGCAGCCAAGATAGCACAGATACGCAGTATTTT.

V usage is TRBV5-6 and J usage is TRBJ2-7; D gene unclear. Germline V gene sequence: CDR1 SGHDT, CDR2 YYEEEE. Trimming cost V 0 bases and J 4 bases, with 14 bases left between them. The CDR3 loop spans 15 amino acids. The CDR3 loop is CASSLGTPKSYEQYF. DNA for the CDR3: TGTGCCAGCAGCTTGGGCACCCCCAAATCATACGAGCAGTACTTC.

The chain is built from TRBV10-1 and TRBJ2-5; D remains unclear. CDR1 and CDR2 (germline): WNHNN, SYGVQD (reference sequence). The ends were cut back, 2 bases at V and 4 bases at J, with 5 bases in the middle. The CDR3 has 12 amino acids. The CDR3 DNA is TGCGCCAGCAGTGAGCTTGGAGAGACCCAGTACTTC. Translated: CASSELGETQYF.

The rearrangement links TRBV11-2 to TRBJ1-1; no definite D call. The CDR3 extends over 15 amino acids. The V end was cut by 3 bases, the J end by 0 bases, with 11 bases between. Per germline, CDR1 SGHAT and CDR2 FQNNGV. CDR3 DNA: TGTGCCAGCAGCTTTCTTTCAACGTTGAACACTGAAGCTTTCTTT. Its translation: CASSFLSTLNTEAFF.

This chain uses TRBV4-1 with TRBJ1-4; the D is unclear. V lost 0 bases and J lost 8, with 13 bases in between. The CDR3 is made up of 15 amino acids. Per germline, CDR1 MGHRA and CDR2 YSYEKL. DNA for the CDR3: TGCGCCAGCAGCCAAGAAAGGAGAGGTGAGGAAAAACTGTTTTTT. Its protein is CASSQERRGEEKLFF.

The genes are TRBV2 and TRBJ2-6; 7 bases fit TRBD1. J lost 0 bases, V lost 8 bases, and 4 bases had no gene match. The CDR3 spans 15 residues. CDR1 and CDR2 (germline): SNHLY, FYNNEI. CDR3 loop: CASGQVNSGANVLTF. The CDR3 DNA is TGTGCCAGCGGACAGGTGAACTCTGGGGCCAACGTCCTGACTTTC.

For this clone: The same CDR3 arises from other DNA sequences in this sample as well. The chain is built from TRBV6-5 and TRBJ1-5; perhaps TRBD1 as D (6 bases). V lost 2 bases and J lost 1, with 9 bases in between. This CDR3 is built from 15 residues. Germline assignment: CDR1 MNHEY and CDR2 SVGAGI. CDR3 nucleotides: TGTGCCAGCAGTTACAAAGGGGGAAGCAATCAGCCCCAGCATTTT. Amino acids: CASSYKGGSNQPQHF.

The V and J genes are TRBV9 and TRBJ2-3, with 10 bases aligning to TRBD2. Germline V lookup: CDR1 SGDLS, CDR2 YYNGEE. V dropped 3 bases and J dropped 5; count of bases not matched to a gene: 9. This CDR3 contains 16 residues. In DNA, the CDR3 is TGTGCCAGCAGCGCATCAACTAGCGGGGCTGGAGATACGCAGTATTTT. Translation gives CASSASTSGAGDTQYF. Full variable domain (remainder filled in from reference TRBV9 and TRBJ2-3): DSGVTQTPKHLITATGQRVTLRCSPRSGDLSVYWYQQSLDQGLQFLIQYYNGEERAKGNILERFSAQQFPDLHSELNLSSLELGDSALYFCASSASTSGAGDTQYFGPGTRLTVL.

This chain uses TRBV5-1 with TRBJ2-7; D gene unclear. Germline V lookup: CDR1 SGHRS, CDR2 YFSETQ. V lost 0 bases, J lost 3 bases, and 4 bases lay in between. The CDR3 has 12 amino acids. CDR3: CASSLDVYEQYF. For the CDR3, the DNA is TGCGCCAGCAGCTTGGATGTCTACGAGCAGTACTTC.

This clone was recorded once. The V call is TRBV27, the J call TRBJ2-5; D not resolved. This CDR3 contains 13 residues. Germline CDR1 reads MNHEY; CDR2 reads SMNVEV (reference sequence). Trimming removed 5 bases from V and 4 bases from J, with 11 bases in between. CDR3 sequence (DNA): TGTGCCAGCAGTCCCTTGGGCCGAGAGACCCAGTACTTC. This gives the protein CASSPLGRETQYF.

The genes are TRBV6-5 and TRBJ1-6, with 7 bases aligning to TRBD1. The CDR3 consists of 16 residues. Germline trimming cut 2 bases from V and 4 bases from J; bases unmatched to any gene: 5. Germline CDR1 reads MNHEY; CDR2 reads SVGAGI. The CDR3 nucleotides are TGTGCCAGCAGTTACGAGGGGGACAGATATAATTCACCCCTCCACTTT. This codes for CASSYEGDRYNSPLHF.